This T cell receptor beta chain emerged from a study of beta chain features in type 1 diabetes. Study conclusions and caveats: High-TCR-expressing cells could be over-represented by cDNA sequencing. TCRB CDR3s were moderately but significantly shorter in Type 1 diabetes patients in all four CD4+ subsets.

CDR3 size: 14 residues. V was trimmed by 1 base and J by 4 bases, leaving 11 bases between them. Looked up from germline, CDR1 is SGHAT and CDR2 is FQDESV (reference sequence). CD45RO/CCR7/CD25/CD127/CD95/CD27 sorting isolated CD4+ naive, central memory, regulatory and stem cell-like memory cells. Each sorted fraction was over 95% pure. Points on this clone: Its antigen is not identified.

Expressed TCRB transcripts were sequenced because the entire RNA isolate underwent reverse transcription. This table comes from immunoSEQ multiplex PCR, and its TCRdb copy is limited to in-frame clones, with some not included. The sample contains 900,000 or so clones, roughly 15% of which appear only once. The rearrangement links TRBV11-1 to TRBJ2-7; D tentatively fits TRBD1 or TRBD2 (5 bases each). Sequenced sample: naive CD4+ T cells from blood. The receptor was derived from a woman aged 18-30 years in good health. DNA for the CDR3: TGTGCCAGCAGCTTAGGCTTTGGGGGATACGAGCAGTACTTC. Amino acids: CASSLGFGGYEQYF.